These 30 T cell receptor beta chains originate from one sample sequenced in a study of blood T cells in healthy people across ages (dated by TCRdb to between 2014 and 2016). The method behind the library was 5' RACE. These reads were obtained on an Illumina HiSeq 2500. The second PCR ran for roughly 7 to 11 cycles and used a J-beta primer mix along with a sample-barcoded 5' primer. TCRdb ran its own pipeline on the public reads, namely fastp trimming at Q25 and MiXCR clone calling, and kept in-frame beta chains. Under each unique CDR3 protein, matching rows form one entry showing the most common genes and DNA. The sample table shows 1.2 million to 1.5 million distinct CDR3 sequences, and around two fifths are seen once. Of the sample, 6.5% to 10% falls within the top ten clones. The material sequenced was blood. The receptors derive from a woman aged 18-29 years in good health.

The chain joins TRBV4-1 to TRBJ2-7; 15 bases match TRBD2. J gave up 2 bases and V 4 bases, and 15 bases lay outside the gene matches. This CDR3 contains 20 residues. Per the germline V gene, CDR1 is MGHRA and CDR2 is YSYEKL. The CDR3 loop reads CASSPIDGTSGGLCTYEQYF. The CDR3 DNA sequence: TGCGCCAGCAGCCCCATCGACGGGACTAGCGGGGGGCTATGTACCTACGAGCAGTACTTC.

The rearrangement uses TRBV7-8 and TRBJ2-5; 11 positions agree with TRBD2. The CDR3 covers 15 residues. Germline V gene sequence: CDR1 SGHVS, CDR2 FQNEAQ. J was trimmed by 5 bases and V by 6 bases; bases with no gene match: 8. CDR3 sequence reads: CASSVAGGRAETQYF. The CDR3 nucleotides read TGTGCCAGCAGTGTAGCGGGAGGGCGCGCCGAGACCCAGTACTTC.

As DNA, the CDR3 is TGTGCCAGCAGGGGGACTAGCGGGGGCTACGAACGGTACTTC. This codes for CASRGTSGGYERYF. This chain uses TRBV3-1 with TRBJ2-4; 14 positions agree with TRBD2. CDR3 length: 14 residues. The V and J ends lost 6 bases and 15 bases, in that order; junction bases with no gene match: 10. Germline loops: CDR1 LGHDT, CDR2 YNNKEL (reference sequence).

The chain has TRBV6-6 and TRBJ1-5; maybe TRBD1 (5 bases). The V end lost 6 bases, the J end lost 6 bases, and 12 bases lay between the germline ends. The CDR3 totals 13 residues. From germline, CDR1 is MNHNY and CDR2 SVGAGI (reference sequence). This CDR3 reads CASSPPQGQPQHF. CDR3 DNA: TGTGCCAGCAGCCCACCTCAGGGTCAGCCCCAGCATTTT.

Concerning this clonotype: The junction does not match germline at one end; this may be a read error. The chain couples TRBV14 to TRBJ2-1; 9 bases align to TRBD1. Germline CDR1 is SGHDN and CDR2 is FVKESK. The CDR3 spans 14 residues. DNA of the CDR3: TGTGCCAGTCGGGACAGGGCAACCTACGATGAGCAGTTCTTC. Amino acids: CASRDRATYDEQFF.

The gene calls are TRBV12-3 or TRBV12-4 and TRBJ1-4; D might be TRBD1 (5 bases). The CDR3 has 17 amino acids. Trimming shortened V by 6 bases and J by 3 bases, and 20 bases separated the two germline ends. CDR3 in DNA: TGTGCCAGCAGGGGAAGCCGGGTTGGGGCTTCTAATGAAAAACTGTTTTTT. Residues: CASRGSRVGASNEKLFF.

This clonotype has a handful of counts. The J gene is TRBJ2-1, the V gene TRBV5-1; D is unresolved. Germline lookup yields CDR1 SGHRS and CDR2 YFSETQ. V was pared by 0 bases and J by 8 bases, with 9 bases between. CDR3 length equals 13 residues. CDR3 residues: CASSLVVFDEQFF. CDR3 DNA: TGCGCCAGCAGCTTGGTAGTTTTCGATGAGCAGTTCTTC.

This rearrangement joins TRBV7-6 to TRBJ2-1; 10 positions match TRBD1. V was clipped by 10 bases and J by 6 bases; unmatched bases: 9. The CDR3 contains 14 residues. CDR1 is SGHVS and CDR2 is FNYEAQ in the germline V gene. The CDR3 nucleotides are TGTGCCACCCAGACAGGGGGCGGCCGCAATGAGCAGTTCTTC. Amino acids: CATQTGGGRNEQFF.

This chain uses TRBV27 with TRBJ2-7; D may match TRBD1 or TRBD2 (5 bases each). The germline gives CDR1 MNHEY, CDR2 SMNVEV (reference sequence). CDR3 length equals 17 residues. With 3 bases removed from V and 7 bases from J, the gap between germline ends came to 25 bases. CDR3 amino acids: CASSLSIGTFLGNEQYF. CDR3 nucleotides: TGTGCCAGCAGTTTGTCGATTGGGACCTTCTTGGGCAATGAGCAGTACTTC.

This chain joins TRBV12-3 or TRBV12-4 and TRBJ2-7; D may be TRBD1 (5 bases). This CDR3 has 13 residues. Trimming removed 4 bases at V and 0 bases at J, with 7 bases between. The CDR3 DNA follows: TGTGCCAGCAGTTGCGACAGCTCCTACGAGCAGTACTTC. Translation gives CASSCDSSYEQYF.

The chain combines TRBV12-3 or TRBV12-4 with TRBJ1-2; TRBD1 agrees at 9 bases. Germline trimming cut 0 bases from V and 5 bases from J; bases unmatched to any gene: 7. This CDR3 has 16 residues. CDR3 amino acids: CASSLARTGASYGYTF. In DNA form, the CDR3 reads TGTGCCAGCAGTTTAGCGAGGACAGGGGCCTCTTATGGCTACACCTTC.

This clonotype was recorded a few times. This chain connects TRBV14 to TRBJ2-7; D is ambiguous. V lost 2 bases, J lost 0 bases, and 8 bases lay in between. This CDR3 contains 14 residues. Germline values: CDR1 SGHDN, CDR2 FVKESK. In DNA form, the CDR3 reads TGTGCCAGCAGCCAATATTCAGCCTCCTACGAGCAGTACTTC. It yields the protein CASSQYSASYEQYF.

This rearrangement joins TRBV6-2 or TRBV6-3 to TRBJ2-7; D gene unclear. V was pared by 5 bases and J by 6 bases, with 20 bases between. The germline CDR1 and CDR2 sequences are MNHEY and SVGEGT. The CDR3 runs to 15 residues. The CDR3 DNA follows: TGTGCCAGCAGTCCCAACGGTGTGGCCCTGCGCGAGCAGTACTTC. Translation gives CASSPNGVALREQYF.

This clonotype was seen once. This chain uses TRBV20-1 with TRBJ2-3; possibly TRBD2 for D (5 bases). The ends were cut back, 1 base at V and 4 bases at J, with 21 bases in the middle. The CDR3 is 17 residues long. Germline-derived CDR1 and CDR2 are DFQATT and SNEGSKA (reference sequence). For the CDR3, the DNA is TGCAGTGCTAGAGGTAGTTCGGGGTCGATTCGTTCAGATACGCAGTATTTT. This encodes CSARGSSGSIRSDTQYF.

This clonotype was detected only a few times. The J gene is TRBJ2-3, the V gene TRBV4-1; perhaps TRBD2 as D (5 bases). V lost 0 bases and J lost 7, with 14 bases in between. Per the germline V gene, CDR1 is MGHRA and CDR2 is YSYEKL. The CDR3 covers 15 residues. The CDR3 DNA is TGCGCCAGCAGCCAAGATCGTGGTAGCGCAAATACGCAGTATTTT. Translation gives CASSQDRGSANTQYF.

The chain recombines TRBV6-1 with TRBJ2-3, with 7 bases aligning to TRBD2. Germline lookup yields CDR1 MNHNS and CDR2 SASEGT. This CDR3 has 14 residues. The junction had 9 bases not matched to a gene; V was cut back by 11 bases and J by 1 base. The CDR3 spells CASYLAGGTDTQYF. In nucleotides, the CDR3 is TGTGCCTCGTATTTGGCGGGGGGCACAGATACGCAGTATTTT.

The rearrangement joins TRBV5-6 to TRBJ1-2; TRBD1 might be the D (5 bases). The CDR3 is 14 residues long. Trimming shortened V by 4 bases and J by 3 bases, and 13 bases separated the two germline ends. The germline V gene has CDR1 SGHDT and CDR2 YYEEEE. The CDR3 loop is CASSGGLGDYGYTF. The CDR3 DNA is TGTGCCAGCAGCGGCGGGTTGGGGGACTATGGCTACACCTTC.

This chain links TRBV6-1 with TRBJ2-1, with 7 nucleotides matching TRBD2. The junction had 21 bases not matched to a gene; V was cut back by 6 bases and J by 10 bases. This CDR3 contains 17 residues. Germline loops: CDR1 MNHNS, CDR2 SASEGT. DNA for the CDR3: TGTGCCAGCAGCGCCGGACCCTCGGCGGGAGTCAGTAAGGAGCAGTTCTTC. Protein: CASSAGPSAGVSKEQFF.

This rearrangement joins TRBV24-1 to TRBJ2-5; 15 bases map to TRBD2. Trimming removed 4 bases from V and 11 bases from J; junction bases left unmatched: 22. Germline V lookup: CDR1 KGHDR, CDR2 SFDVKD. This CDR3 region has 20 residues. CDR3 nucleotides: TGTGCCACCAGTGACCCCTCCGGGACTAGCGGGGGGTTAGCCTACAATGAGCAGTACTTC. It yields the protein CATSDPSGTSGGLAYNEQYF.

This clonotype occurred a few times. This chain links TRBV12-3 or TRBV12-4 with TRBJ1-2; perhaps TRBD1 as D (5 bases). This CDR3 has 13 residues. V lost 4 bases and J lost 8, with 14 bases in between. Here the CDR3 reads CASSSGTSTGYTF. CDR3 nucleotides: TGTGCCAGCAGTTCCGGGACCTCAACCGGCTACACCTTC.

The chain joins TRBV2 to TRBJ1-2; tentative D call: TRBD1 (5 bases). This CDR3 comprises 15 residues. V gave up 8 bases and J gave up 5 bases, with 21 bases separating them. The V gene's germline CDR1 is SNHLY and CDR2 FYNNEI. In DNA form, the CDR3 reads TGTGCCAGCTTGAACGGGACTCAGAGGGAGTATGGCTACACCTTC. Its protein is CASLNGTQREYGYTF. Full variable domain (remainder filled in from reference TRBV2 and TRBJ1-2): EPEVTQTPSHQVTQMGQEVILRCVPISNHLYFYWYRQILGQKVEFLVSFYNNEISEKSEIFDDQFSVERPDGSNFTLKIRSTKLEDSAMYFCASLNGTQREYGYTFGSGTRLTVV.

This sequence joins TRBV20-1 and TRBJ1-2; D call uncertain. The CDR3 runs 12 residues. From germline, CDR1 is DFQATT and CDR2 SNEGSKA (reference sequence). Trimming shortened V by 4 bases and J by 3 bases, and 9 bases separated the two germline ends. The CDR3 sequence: CSATTRDYGYTF. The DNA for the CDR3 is TGCAGTGCTACGACAAGGGACTATGGCTACACCTTC.

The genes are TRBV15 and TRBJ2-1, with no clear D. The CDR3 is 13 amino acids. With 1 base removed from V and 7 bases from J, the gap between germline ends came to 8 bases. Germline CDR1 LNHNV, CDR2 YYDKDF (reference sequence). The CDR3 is CATSRVERNEQFF. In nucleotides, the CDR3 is TGTGCCACCAGCAGAGTCGAGCGTAATGAGCAGTTCTTC.

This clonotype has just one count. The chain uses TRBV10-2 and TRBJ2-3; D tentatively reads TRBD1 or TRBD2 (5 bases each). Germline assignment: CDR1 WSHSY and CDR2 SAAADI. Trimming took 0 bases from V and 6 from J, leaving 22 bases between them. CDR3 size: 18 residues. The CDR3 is CASSESRLTRDPGDTQYF. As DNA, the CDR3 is TGCGCCAGCAGTGAGTCGCGCTTGACCAGGGATCCGGGGGATACGCAGTATTTT.

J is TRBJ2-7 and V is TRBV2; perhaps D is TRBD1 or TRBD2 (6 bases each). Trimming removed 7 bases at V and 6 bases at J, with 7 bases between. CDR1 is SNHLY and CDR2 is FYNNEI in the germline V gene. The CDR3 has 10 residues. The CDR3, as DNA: TGTGCCAGCAAGGGGGGCGAGCAGTACTTC. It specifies CASKGGEQYF.

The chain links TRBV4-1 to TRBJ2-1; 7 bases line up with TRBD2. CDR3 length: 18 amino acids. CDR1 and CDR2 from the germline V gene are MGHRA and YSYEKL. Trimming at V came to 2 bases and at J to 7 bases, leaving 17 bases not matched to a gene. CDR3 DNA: TGCGCCAGCAGCCAAAGAATTTTGGGACGAGCGGGGTCTAATGAGCAGTTCTTC. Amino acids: CASSQRILGRAGSNEQFF.

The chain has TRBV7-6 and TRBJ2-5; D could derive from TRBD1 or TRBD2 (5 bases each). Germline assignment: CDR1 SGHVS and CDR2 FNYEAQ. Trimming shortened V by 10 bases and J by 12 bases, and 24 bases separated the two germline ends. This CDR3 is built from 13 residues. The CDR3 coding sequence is TGTGCCATCATCTTAGACGGGACCACGTACGAGTACTTC. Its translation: CAIILDGTTYEYF.

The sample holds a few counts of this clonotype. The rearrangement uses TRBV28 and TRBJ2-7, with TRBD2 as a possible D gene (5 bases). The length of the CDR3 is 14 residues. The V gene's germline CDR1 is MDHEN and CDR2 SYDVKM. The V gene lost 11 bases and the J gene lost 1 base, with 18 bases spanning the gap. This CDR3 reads CACRNSGGSYEQYF. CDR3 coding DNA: TGTGCCTGCCGCAACAGCGGCGGTTCCTACGAGCAGTACTTC.

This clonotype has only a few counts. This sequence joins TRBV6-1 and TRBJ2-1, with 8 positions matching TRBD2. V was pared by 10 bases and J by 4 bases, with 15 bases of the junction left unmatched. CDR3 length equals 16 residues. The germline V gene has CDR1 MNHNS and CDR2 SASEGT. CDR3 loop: CATLGAASGRYNEQFF. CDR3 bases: TGTGCCACCTTAGGGGCGGCTAGCGGGCGGTACAATGAGCAGTTCTTC.

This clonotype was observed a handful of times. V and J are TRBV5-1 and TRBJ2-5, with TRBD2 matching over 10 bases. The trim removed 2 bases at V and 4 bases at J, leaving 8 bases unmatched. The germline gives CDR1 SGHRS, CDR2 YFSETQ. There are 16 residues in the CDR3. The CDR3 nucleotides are TGCGCCAGCAGCTTCGCTAGCGGGGGTCTTGGAGAGACCCAGTACTTC. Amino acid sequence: CASSFASGGLGETQYF.